The present T cell receptor beta chain was sequenced within a study of CD8+ T cells in alopecia areata. RNA was isolated and reverse transcribed to cDNA, the sequencing template. This table comes from immunoSEQ multiplex PCR, and its TCRdb copy is limited to in-frame clones, with some not included. The sample includes about 130,000 clones, 49% of them seen just once. Findings of the study overall: Scalp sample sequencing also detects resident alphabeta T cells of normal skin. Normal scalp showed lower clonality than lesional scalp, especially alopecia totalis/universalis.

A note on this clone: Its antigen is still unknown.

Between the trimmed V and J ends, which lost 4 bases and 7 bases, there was a span of 10 bases. The CDR3 totals 13 residues. Germline V lookup: CDR1 SGHDN, CDR2 FVKESK. The receptor was derived from a human donor with alopecia areata. The material was CD8+ T cells sorted from blood, obtained at week 0. V usage is TRBV14 and J usage is TRBJ2-2; no definite D call. The CDR3 DNA reads TGTGCCAGCAGCCTTCAATGGGGCGGGGAGCTGTTTTTT. Translation: CASSLQWGGELFF.